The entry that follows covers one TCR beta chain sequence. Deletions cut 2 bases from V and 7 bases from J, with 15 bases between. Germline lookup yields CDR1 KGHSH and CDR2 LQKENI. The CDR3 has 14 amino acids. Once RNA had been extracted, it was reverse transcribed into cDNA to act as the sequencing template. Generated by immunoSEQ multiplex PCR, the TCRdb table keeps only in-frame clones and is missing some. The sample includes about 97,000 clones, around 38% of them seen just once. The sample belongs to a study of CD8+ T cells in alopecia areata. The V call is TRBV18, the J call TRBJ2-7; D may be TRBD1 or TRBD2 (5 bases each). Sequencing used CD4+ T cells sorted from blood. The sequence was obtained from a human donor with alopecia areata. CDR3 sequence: CASSPSGAGREQYF. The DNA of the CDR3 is TGTGCCAGCTCACCATCCGGGGCCGGTAGGGAGCAGTACTTC.